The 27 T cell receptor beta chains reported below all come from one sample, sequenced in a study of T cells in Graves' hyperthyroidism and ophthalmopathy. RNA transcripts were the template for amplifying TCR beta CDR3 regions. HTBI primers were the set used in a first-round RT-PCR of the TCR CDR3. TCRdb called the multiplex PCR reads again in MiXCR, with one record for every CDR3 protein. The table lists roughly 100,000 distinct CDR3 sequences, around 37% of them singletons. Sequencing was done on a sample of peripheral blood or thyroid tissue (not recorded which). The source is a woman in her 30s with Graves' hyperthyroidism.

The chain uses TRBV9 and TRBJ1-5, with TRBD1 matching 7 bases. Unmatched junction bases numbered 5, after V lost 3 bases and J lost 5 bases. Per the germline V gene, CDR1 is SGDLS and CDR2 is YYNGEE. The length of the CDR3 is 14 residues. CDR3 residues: CASSAGTEDQPQHF. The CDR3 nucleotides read TGTGCCAGCAGCGCAGGGACAGAGGATCAGCCCCAGCATTTT.

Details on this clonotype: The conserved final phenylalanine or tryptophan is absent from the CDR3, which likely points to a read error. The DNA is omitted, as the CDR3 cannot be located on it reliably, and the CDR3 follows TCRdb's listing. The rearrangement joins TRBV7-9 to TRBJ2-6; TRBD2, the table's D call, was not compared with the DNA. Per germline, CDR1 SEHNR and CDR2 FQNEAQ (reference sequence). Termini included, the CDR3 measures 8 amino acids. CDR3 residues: CASSDRLG.

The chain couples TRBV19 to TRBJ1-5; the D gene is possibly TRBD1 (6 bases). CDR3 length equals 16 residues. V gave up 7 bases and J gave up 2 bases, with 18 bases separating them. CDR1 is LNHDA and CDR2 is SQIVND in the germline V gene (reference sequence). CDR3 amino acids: CASNPKGQYGNQPQHF. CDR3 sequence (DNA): TGTGCCAGTAATCCTAAGGGACAATACGGCAATCAGCCCCAGCATTTT.

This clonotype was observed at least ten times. The CDR3 loop reads CASRLDAERRRTDTQYF. CDR3 sequence (DNA): TGTGCCAGCAGGCTAGATGCCGAGCGAAGACGCACAGATACGCAGTATTTT. The genes are TRBV4-2 and TRBJ2-3, with unresolved D. CDR1 is LGHNA and CDR2 is YNFKEQ in the germline V gene. V was shortened by 6 bases and J by 1 base, with 20 bases between the two germline ends. The CDR3 totals 17 residues.

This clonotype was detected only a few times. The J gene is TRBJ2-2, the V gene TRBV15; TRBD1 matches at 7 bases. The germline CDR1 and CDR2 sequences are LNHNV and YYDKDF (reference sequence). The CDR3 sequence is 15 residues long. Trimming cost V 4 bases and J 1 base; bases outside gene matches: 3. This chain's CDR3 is CATSTHRGNTGELFF. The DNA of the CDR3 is TGTGCCACCAGCACCCACAGGGGGAACACCGGGGAGCTGTTTTTT.

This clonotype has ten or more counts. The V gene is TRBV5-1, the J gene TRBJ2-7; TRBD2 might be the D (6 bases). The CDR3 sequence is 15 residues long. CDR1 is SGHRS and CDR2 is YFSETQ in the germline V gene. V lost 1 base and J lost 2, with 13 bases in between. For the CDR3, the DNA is TGCGCCAGCAGCTTGTGGGGGACTGGCACCTACGAGCAGTACTTC. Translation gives CASSLWGTGTYEQYF.

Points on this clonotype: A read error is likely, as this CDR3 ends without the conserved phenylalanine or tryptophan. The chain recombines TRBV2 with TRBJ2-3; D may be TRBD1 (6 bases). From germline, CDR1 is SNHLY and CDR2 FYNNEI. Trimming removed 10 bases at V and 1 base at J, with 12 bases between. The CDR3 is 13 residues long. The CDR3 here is CATPGQGTDTQYL. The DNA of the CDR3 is TGTGCCACCCCGGGACAAGGCACAGATACGCAGTATTTG.

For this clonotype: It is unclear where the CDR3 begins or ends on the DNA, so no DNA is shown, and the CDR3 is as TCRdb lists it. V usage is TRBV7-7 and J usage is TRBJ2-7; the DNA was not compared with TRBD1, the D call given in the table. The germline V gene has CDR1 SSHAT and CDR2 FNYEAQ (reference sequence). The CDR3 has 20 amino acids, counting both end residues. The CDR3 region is CASSTDREETQYFGPGEQYF.

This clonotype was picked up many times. DNA of the CDR3: TGTGCCAGCAGCCCACCCCGCGGGACTAGCGGACCCCCCTACGAGCAGTACTTC. It encodes CASSPPRGTSGPPYEQYF. V and J are TRBV7-9 and TRBJ2-7; 11 nucleotides line up with TRBD2. From germline, CDR1 is SEHNR and CDR2 FQNEAQ (reference sequence). The CDR3 loop spans 18 amino acids. J was trimmed by 2 bases and V by 5 bases; bases with no gene match: 14.

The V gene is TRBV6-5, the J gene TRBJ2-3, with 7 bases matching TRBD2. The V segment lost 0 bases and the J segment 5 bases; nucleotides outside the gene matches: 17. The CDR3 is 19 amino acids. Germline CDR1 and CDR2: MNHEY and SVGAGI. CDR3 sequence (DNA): TGTGCCAGCAGTTACTCCCCGACCCGCAGCGGGAAAAGGGGAGATACGCAGTATTTT. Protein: CASSYSPTRSGKRGDTQYF.

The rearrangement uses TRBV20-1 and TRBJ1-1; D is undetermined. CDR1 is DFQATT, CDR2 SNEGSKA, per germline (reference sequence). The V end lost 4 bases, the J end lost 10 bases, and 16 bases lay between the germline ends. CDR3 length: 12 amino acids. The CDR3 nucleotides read TGCAGTGCTACCCCAGCCCCGAGGGTAGCTTTCTTT. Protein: CSATPAPRVAFF.

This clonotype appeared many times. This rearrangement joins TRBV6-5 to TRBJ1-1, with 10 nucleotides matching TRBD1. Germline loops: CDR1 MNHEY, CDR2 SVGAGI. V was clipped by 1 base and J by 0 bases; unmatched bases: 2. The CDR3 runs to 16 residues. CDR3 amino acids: CASSYWTGGVNTEAFF. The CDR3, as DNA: TGTGCCAGCAGTTACTGGACAGGGGGAGTGAACACTGAAGCTTTCTTT.

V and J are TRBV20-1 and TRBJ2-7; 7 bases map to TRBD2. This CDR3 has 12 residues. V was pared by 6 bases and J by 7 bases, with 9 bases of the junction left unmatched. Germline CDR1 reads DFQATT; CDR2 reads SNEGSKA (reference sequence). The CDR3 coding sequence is TGCAGTGCCCCTACTAGCGTGGGAGAGCAGTACTTC. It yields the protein CSAPTSVGEQYF.

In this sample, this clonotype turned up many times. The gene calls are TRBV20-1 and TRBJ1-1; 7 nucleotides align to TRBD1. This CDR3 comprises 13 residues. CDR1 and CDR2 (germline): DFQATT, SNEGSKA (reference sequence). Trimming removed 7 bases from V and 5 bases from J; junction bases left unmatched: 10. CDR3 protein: CSGIQGGRTEAFF. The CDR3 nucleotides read TGCAGTGGAATTCAGGGGGGGAGGACTGAAGCTTTCTTT.

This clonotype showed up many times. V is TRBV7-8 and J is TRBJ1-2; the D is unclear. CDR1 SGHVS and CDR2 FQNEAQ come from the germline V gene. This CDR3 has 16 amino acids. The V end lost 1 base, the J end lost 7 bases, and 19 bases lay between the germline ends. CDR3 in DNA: TGTGCCAGCAGCTTAGAATGGGTTACCCCCGGGCGTGGCTACACCTTC. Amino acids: CASSLEWVTPGRGYTF.

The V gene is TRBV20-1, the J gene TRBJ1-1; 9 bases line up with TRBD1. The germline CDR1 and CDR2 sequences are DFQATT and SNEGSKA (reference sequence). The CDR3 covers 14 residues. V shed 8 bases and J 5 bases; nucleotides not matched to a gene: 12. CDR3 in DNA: TGCAGTTCGAAGGGGGGACAGGGTAAAACTGAAGCTTTCTTT. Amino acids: CSSKGGQGKTEAFF.

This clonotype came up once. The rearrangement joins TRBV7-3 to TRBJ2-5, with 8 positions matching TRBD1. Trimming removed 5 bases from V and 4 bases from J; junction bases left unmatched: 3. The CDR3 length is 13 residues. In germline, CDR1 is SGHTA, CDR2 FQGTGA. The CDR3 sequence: CASSPGTGETQYF. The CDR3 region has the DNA TGTGCCAGCAGCCCCGGGACAGGAGAGACCCAGTACTTC.

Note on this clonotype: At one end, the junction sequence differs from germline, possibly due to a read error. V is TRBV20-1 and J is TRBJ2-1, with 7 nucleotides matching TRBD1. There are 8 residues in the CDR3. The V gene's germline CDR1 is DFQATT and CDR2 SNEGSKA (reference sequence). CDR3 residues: CSAGGQAF. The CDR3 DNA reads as TGCAGTGCTGGCGGACAGGCCTTC.

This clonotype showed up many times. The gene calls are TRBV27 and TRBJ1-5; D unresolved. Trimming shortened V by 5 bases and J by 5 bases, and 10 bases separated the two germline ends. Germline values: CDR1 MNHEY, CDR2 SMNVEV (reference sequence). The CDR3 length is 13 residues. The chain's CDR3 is CASSDWEHQPQHF. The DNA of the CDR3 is TGTGCCAGCAGTGACTGGGAGCATCAGCCCCAGCATTTT.

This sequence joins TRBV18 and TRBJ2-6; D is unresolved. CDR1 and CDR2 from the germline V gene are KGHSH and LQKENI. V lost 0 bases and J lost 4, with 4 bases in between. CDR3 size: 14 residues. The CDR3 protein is CASSPPTGANVLTF. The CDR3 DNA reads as TGTGCCAGCTCACCACCCACCGGGGCCAACGTCCTGACTTTC.

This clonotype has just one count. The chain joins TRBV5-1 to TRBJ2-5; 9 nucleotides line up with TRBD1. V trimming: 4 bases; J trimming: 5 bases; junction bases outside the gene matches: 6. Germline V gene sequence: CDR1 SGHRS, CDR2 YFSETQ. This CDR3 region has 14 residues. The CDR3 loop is CASSRGQGAETQYF. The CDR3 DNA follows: TGCGCCAGCAGCCGGGGACAGGGTGCGGAGACCCAGTACTTC. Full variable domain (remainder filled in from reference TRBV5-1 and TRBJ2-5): KAGVTQTPRYLIKTRGQQVTLSCSPISGHRSVSWYQQTPGQGLQFLFEYFSETQRNKGNFPGRFSGRQFSNSRSEMNVSTLELGDSALYLCASSRGQGAETQYFGPGTRLLVL.

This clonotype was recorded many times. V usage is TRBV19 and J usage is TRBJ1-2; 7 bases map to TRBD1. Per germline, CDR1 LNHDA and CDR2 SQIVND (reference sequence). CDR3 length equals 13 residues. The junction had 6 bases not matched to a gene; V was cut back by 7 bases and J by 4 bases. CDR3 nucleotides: TGTGCCAGTATCGGACAGGACCTCTATGGCTACACCTTC. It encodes CASIGQDLYGYTF.

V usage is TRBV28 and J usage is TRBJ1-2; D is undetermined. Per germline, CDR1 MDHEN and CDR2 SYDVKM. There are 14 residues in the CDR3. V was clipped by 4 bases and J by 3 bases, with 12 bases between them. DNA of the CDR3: TGTGCCAGCAGTTCGCCCGCGGGAGACTATGGCTACACCTTC. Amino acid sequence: CASSSPAGDYGYTF.

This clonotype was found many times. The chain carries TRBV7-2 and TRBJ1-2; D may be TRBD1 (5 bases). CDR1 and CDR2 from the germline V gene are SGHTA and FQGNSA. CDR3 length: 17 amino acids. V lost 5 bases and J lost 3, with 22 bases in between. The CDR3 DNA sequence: TGTGCCAGCAGCCCCCTTGGGGCAGGAAAGTCCCACTATGGCTACACCTTC. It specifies CASSPLGAGKSHYGYTF.

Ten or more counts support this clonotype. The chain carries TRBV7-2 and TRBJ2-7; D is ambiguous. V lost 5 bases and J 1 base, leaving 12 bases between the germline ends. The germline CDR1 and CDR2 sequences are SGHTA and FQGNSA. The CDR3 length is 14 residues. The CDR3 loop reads CASSPPVLSYEQYF. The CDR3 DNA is TGTGCCAGCAGCCCCCCGGTACTATCCTACGAGCAGTACTTC.

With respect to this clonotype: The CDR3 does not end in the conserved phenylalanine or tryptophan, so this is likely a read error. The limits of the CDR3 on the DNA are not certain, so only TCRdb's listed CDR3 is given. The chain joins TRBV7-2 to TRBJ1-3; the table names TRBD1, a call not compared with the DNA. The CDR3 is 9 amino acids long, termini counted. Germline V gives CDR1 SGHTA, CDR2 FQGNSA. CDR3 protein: CASSLMDST.

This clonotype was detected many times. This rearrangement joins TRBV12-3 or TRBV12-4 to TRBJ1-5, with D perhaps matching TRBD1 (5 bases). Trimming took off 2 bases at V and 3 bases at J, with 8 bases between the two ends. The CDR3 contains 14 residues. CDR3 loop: CASSLSRDNQPQHF. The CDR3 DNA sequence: TGTGCCAGCAGTTTAAGCAGGGACAATCAGCCCCAGCATTTT.